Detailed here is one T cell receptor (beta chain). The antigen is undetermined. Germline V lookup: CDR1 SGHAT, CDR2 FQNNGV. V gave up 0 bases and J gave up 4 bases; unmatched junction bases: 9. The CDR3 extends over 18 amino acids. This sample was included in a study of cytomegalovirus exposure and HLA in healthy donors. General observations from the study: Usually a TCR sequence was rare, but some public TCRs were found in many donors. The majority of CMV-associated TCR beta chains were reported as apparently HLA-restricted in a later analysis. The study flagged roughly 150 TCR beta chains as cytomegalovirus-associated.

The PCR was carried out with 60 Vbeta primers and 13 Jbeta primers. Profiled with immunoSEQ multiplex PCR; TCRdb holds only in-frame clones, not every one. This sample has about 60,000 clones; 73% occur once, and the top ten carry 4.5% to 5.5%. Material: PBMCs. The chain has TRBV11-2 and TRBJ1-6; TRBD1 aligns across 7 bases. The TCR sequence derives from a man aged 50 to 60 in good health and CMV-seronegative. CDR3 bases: TGTGCCAGCAGCTTAGAGGTCAGGGGGGCGGTTTATAATTCACCCCTCCACTTT. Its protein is CASSLEVRGAVYNSPLHF.